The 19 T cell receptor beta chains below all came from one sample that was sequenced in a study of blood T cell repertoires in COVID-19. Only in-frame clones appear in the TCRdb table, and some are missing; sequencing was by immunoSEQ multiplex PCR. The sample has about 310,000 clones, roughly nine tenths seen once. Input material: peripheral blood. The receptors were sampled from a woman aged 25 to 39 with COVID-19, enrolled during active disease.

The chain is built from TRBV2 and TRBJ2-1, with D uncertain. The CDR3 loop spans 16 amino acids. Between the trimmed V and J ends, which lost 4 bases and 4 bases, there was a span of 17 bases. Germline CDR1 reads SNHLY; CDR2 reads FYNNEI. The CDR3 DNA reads TGTGCCAGCAGTGCGACCACCCAGGTCCTTTACAATGAGCAGTTCTTC. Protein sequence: CASSATTQVLYNEQFF.

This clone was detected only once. CDR3 sequence: CASSFIYSGANVLTF. The CDR3 DNA reads TGTGCCAGCAGCTTTATTTACTCTGGGGCCAACGTCCTGACTTTC. This chain links TRBV7-2 with TRBJ2-6; no clear D. Trimming took off 3 bases at V and 0 bases at J, with 6 bases between the two ends. Germline loops: CDR1 SGHTA, CDR2 FQGNSA. The length of the CDR3 is 15 residues.

As DNA, the CDR3 is TGTGCCAGCAGCTTGCTCAGACAGGCTAACTACAATGAGCAGTTCTTC. It codes for CASSLLRQANYNEQFF. The rearrangement joins TRBV5-5 to TRBJ2-1; tentative D call: TRBD1 (6 bases). The germline gives CDR1 SGHKS, CDR2 YYEKEE (reference sequence). The CDR3 is 16 amino acids. V gave up 1 base and J gave up 3 bases, with 14 bases separating them.

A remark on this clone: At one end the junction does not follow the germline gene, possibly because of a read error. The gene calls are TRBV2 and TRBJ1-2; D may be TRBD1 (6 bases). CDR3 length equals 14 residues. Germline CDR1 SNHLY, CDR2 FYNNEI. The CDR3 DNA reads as TGTGCCAGCAGCGAAGGACAGAGAGCTTATGGCTACACCTTC. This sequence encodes CASSEGQRAYGYTF. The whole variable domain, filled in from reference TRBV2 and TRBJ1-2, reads EPEVTQTPSHQVTQMGQEVILRCVPISNHLYFYWYRQILGQKVEFLVSFYNNEISEKSEIFDDQFSVERPDGSNFTLKIRSTKLEDSAMYFCASSEGQRAYGYTFGSGTRLTVV.

The CDR3 protein is CAISAPGQGLSQGGYTF. In DNA, the CDR3 is TGTGCCATCAGTGCACCGGGACAGGGTTTGTCGCAGGGTGGCTACACCTTC. The chain joins TRBV10-3 to TRBJ1-2, with 9 positions matching TRBD1. The CDR3 runs 17 residues. CDR1 and CDR2 (germline): ENHRY, SYGVKD. J lost 7 bases, V lost 4 bases, and 16 bases had no gene match.

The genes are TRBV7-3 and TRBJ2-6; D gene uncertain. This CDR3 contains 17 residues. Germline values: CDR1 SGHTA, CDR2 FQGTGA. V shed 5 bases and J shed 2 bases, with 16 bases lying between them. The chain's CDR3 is CASSVMAYGAGANVLTF. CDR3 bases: TGTGCCAGCAGCGTTATGGCGTATGGAGCTGGGGCCAACGTCCTGACTTTC.

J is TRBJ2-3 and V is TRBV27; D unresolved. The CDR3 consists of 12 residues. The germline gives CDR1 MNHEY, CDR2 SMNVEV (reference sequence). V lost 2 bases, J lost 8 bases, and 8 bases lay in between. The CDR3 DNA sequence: TGTGCCAGCAGTTTAAATTTCGGTACGCAGTATTTT. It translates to CASSLNFGTQYF.

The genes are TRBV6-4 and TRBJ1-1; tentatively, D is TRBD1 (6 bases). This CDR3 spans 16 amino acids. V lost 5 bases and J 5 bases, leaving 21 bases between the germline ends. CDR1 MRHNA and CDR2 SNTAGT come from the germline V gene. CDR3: CASSPEGGTKSTEAFF. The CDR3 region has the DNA TGTGCCAGCAGTCCCGAGGGGGGGACAAAATCTACTGAAGCTTTCTTT.

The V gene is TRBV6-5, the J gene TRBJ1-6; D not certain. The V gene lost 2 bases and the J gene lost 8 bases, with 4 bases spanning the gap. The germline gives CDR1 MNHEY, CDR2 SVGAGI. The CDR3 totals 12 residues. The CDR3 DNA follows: TGTGCCAGCAGTTACCCCGATTCACCCCTCCACTTT. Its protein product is CASSYPDSPLHF.

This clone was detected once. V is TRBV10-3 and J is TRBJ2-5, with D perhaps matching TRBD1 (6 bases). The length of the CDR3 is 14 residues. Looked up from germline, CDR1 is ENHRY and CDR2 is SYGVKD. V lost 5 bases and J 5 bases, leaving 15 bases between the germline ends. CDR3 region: CAISTPRGGETQYF. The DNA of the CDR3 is TGTGCCATCAGTACACCCAGGGGTGGCGAGACCCAGTACTTC.

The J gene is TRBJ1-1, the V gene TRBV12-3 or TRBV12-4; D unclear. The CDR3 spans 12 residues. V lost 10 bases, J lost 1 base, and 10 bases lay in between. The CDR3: CATGYGNTEAFF. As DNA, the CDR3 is TGTGCCACCGGGTACGGGAACACTGAAGCTTTCTTT.

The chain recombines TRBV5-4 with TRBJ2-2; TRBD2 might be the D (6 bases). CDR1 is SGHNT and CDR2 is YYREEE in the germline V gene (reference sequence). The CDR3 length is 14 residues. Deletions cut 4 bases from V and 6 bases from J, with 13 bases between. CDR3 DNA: TGTGCCAGCAGCGAAACTAGCCACTCCGGGGAGCTGTTTTTT. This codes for CASSETSHSGELFF.

The CDR3 protein is CASTGGNYGYTF. In nucleotides, the CDR3 is TGTGCCAGCACGGGTGGCAACTATGGCTACACCTTC. This chain links TRBV6-6 with TRBJ1-2; no reliable D call. Germline V CDR1 and CDR2: MNHNY, SVGAGI (reference sequence). This CDR3 is 12 amino acids long. V lost 7 bases and J 2 bases, leaving 8 bases between the germline ends.

The CDR3, as DNA: TGTGCCAGCAGTCTGACAGGGTCAGGGCAGCCCCAGCATTTT. This translates into CASSLTGSGQPQHF. The J gene is TRBJ1-5, the V gene TRBV28; 7 bases line up with TRBD1. Germline V gives CDR1 MDHEN, CDR2 SYDVKM. V trimming: 5 bases; J trimming: 7 bases; junction bases outside the gene matches: 8. CDR3 size: 14 residues. The full variable domain, completed using reference TRBV28 and TRBJ1-5, is DVKVTQSSRYLVKRTGEKVFLECVQDMDHENMFWYRQDPGLGLRLIYFSYDVKMKEKGDIPEGYSVSREKKERFSLILESASTNQTSMYLCASSLTGSGQPQHFGDGTRLSIL.

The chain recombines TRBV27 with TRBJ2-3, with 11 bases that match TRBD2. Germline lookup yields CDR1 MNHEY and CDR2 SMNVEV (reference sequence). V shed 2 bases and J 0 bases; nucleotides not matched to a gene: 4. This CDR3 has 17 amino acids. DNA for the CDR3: TGTGCCAGCAGTTTAACTAGCGGGAGTTTTAGCACAGATACGCAGTATTTT. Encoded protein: CASSLTSGSFSTDTQYF.

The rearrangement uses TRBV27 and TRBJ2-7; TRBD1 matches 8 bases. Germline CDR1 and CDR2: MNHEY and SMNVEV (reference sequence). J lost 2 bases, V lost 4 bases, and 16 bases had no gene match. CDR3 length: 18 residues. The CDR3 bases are TGTGCCAGCAGTTATAGCTATACCGGACAGGGTTTAGCCTACGAGCAGTACTTC. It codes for CASSYSYTGQGLAYEQYF.

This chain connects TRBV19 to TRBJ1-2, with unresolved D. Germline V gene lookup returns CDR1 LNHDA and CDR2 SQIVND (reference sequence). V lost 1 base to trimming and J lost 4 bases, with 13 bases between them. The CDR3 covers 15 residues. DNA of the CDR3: TGTGCCAGTAGTATAGGGGCAGCTATGGGCTATGGCTACACCTTC. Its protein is CASSIGAAMGYGYTF.

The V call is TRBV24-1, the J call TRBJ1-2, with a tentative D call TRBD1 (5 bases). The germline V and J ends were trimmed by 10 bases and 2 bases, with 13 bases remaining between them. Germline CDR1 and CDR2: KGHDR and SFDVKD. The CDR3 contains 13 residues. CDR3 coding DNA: TGTGCCACTTCCGGGGGGGTGAACTATGGCTACACCTTC. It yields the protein CATSGGVNYGYTF.

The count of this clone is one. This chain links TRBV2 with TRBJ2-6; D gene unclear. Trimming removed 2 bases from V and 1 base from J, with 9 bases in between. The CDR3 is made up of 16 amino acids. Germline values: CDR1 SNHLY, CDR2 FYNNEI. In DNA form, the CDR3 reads TGTGCCAGCAGTGAAAGTTCGGTGTCTGGGGCCAACGTCCTGACTTTC. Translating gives CASSESSVSGANVLTF. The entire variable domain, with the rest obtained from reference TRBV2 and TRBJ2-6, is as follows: EPEVTQTPSHQVTQMGQEVILRCVPISNHLYFYWYRQILGQKVEFLVSFYNNEISEKSEIFDDQFSVERPDGSNFTLKIRSTKLEDSAMYFCASSESSVSGANVLTFGAGSRLTVL.